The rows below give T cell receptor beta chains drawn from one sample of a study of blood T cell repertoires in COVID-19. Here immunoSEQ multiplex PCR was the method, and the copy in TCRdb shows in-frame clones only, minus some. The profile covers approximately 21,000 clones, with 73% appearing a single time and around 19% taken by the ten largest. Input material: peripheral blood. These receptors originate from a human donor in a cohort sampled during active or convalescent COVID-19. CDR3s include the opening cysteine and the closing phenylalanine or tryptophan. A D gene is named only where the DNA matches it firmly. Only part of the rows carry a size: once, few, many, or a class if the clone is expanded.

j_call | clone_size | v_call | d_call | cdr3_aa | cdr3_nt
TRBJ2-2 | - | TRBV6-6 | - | CASSKTAPTGELFF | TGTGCCAGCAGTAAGACAGCGCCTACCGGGGAGCTGTTTTTT
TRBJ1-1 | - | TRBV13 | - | CASSFQNTEAFF | TGTGCCAGCAGCTTCCAGAACACTGAAGCTTTCTTT
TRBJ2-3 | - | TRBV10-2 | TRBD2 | CASATSGTARDTQYF | TGCGCCAGCGCGACTAGCGGCACGGCTCGAGATACGCAGTATTTT
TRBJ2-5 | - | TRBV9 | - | CASSVRGGETQYF | TGTGCCAGCAGCGTACGAGGAGGAGAGACCCAGTACTTC
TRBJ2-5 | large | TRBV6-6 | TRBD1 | CASSGRGGSKETQYF | TGTGCCAGCAGTGGCCGAGGGGGCAGCAAAGAGACCCAGTACTTC
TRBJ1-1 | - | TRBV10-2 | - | CASKKGENTEAFF | TGCGCCAGCAAGAAGGGGGAGAACACTGAAGCTTTCTTT
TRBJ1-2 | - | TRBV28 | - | CASSLGGGYGYTF | TGTGCCAGCAGTTTGGGCGGGGGGTATGGCTACACCTTC
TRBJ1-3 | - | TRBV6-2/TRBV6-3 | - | CASSSVRDFSSGNTIYF | TGTGCCAGCAGTTCCGTCCGGGACTTCAGCTCTGGAAACACCATATATTTT
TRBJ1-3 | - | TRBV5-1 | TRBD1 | CASSSRTGAGNTIYF | TGCGCCAGCAGCTCACGGACAGGGGCTGGAAACACCATATATTTT
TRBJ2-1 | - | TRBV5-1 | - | CASSLGGVDNEQFF | TGCGCCAGCAGCTTGGGGGGAGTTGACAATGAGCAGTTCTTC
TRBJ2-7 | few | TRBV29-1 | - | CSVGTWNEQYF | TGCAGCGTTGGGACTTGGAACGAGCAGTACTTC
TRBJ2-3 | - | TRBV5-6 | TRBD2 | CASSLSGRGFIDTQYF | TGTGCCAGCAGCTTAAGCGGGAGAGGCTTTATTGATACGCAGTATTTT
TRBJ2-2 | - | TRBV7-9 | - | CASSRTVETNTGELFF | TGTGCCAGCAGCCGGACAGTAGAAACGAACACCGGGGAGCTGTTTTTT
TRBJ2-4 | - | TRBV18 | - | CASSLTEGLELGKNIQYF | TGTGCCAGCTCACTCACGGAGGGGTTGGAATTGGGGAAAAACATTCAGTACTTC
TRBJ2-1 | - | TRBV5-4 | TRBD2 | CASSPKRTSGPISSYNEQFF | TGTGCCAGCAGCCCCAAGAGGACTAGCGGACCAATTAGCTCCTACAATGAGCAGTTCTTC
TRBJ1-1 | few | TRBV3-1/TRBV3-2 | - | CASSQGIGGLAEAFF | TGTGCCAGCAGCCAAGGGATCGGGGGGTTGGCTGAAGCTTTCTTT
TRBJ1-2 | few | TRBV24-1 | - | CATSDSDGPLYGYTF | TGTGCCACCAGTGATTCAGATGGCCCCCTCTATGGCTACACCTTC
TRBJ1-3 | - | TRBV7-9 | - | CASSLGQPVSGNTIYF | TGTGCCAGCAGCTTAGGACAGCCAGTCTCTGGAAACACCATATATTTT
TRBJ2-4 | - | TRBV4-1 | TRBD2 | CASSQDRGTSGRGGKNIQYF | TGCGCCAGCAGCCAAGACAGGGGGACTAGCGGGAGAGGGGGCAAAAACATTCAGTACTTC
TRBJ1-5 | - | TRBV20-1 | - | CSARGRQPQHF | TGCAGTGCTAGGGGGAGACAGCCCCAGCATTTT
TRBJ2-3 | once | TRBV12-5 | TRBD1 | CASGSGQGYADTQYF | TGTGCTAGTGGTTCCGGACAGGGGTACGCAGATACGCAGTATTTT
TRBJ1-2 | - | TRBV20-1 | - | CSASVRTNYGYTF | TGCAGTGCTAGTGTCAGAACTAACTATGGCTACACCTTC
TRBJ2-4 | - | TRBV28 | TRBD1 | CASRTQGVAKNIQYF | TGTGCCAGCAGGACCCAGGGGGTGGCCAAAAACATTCAGTACTTC
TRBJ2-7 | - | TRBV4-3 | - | CASSQEWGDLPYEQYF | TGCGCCAGCAGCCAAGAATGGGGAGACTTGCCCTACGAGCAGTACTTC
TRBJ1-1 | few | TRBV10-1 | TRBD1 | CASSESGRTGIAEAFF | TGCGCCAGCAGTGAGTCAGGAAGGACAGGGATCGCTGAAGCTTTCTTT
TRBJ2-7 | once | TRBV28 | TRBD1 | CASSLDRGHHEQYF | TGTGCCAGCAGTTTGGACAGGGGGCACCACGAGCAGTACTTC
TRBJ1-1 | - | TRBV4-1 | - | CASSQDYVREGNTEAFF | TGCGCCAGCAGCCAAGATTATGTAAGGGAGGGGAACACTGAAGCTTTCTTT
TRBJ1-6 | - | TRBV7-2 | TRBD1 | CASSLAGTETNSPLHF | TGTGCCAGCAGCTTAGCCGGGACAGAGACTAATTCACCCCTCCACTTT
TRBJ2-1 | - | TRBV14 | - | CASRKEGLSYNEQFF | TGTGCCAGCAGAAAGGAGGGATTGTCCTACAATGAGCAGTTCTTC
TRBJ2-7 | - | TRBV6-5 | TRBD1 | CASSFGQGASYEQYF | TGTGCCAGCAGTTTCGGACAGGGGGCTTCCTACGAGCAGTACTTC
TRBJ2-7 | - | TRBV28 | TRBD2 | CASSFRTWGTSGRDEQYF | TGTGCCAGCAGTTTTAGAACATGGGGGACTAGCGGGAGGGACGAGCAGTACTTC
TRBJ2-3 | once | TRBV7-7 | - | CASSLGGVGTDTQYF | TGTGCTAGCAGCTTAGGGGGAGTCGGCACAGATACGCAGTATTTT
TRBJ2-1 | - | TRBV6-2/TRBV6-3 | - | CASSYSVTNEQFF | TGTGCCAGCAGTTACTCGGTGACTAATGAGCAGTTCTTC
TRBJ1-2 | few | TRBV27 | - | CASSLTVTLPYGYTF | TGTGCCAGCAGTTTGACAGTAACCCTTCCCTATGGCTACACCTTC
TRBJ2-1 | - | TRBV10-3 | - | CAIRRDGRNEQFF | TGTGCCATCAGGCGGGACGGCCGCAATGAGCAGTTCTTC
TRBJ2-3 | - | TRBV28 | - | CASSLFGPADTQYF | TGTGCCAGCAGTTTATTTGGGCCGGCAGATACGCAGTATTTT
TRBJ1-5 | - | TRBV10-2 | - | CASTDRTHQPQHF | TGCGCCAGCACCGACAGGACCCATCAGCCCCAGCATTTT
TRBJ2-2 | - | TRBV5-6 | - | CASSLAGILNTGELFF | TGTGCCAGCAGCTTGGCAGGGATACTGAACACCGGGGAGCTGTTTTTT
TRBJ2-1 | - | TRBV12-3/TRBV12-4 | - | CASSQGGNEQFF | TGTGCCAGCAGCCAAGGGGGTAATGAGCAGTTCTTC
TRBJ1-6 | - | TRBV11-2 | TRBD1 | CASSFGQGVQNLHF | TGTGCCAGCAGCTTTGGACAGGGTGTTCAGAACCTCCACTTT
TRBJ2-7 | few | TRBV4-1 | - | CASSLLGGEQYF | TGCGCCAGCAGTCTTTTAGGCGGCGAGCAGTACTTC
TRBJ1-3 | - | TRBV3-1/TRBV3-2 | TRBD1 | CASRQGPVSGNTIYF | TGTGCCAGTAGACAGGGCCCCGTCTCTGGAAACACCATATATTTT
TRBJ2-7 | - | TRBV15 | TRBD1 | CATSRGTGAEQYF | TGTGCCACCAGCAGAGGGACAGGGGCAGAGCAGTACTTC
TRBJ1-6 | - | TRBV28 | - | CATTGGRNNSPLHF | TGTGCCACAACCGGGGGACGGAATAATTCACCCCTCCACTTT
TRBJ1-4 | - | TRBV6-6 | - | CASTLDRHNEKLFF | TGTGCCAGCACCCTAGACAGGCATAATGAAAAACTGTTTTTT
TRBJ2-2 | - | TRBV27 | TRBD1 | CASSLYRGTGELFF | TGTGCCAGCAGTCTTTACAGGGGCACCGGGGAGCTGTTTTTT
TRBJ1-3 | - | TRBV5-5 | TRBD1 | CASSTWTGVGNTIYF | TGTGCCAGCAGCACCTGGACAGGGGTCGGAAACACCATATATTTT
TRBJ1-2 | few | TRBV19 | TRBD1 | CASSSSTGGEGDGYTF | TGTGCCAGTAGTTCATCGACAGGGGGCGAAGGTGATGGCTACACCTTC